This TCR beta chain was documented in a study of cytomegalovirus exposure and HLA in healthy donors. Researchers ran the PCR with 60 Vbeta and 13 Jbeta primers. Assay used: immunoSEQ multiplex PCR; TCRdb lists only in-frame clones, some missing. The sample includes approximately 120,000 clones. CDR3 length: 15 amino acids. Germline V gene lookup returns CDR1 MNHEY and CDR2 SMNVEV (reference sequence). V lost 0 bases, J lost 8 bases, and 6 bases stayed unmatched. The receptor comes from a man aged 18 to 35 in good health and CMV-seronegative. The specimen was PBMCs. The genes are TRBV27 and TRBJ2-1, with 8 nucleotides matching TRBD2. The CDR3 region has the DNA TGTGCCAGCAGTTTATCGCCTAGCGGGTTCTATGAGCAGTTCTTC. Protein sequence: CASSLSPSGFYEQFF.